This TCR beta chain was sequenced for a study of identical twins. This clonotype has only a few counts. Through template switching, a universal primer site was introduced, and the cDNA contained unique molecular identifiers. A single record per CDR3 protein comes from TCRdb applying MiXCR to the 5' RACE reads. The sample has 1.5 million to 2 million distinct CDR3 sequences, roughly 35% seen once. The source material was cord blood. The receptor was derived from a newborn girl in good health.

CDR3 DNA sequence: TGTGCCAGCAGTTACTCGCCAAGACGCACAGATACGCAGTATTTT. Residues: CASSYSPRRTDTQYF. The rearrangement joins TRBV6-5 to TRBJ2-3; no clear D. The V gene's germline CDR1 is MNHEY and CDR2 SVGAGI. V was pared by 0 bases and J by 1 base, with 8 bases between. This CDR3 spans 15 amino acids.